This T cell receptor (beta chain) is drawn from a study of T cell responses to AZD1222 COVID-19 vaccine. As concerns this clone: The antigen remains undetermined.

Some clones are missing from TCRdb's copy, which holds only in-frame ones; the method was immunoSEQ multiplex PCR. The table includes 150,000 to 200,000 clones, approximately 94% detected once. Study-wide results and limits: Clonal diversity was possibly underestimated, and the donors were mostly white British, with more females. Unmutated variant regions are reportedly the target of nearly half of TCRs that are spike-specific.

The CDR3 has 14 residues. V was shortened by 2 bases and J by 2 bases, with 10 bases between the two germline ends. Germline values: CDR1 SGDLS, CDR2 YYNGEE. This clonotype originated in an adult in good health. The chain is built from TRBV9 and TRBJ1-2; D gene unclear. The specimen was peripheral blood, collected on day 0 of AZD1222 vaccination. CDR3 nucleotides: TGTGCCAGCAGCGTTGGACCCGAAAACTATGGCTACACCTTC. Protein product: CASSVGPENYGYTF.